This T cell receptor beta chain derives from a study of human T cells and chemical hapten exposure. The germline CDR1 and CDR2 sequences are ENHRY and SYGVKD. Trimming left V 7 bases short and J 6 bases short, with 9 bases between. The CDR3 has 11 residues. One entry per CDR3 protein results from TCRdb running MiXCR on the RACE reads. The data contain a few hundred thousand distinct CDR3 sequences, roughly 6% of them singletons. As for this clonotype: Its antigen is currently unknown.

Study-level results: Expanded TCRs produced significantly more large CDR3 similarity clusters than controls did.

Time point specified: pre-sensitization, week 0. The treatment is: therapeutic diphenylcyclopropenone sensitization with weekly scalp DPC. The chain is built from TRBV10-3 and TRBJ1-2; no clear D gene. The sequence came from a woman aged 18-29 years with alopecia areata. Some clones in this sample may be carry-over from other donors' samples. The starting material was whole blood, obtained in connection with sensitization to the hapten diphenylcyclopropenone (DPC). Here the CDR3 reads CAITNTHGYTF. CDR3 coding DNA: TGTGCCATCACCAACACGCATGGCTACACCTTC.